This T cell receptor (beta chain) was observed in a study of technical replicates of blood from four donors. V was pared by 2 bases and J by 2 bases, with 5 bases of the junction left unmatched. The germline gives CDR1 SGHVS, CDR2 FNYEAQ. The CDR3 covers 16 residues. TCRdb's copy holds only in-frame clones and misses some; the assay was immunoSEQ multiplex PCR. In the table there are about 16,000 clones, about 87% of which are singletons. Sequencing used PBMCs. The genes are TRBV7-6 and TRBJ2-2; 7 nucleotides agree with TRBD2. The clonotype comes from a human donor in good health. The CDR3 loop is CASSLNERGNTGELFF. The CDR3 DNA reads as TGTGCCAGCAGCTTAAACGAGCGGGGTAACACCGGGGAGCTGTTTTTT.